This T cell receptor (beta chain) came from a study of T cells in Graves' hyperthyroidism and ophthalmopathy. Findings of the study overall: Blood shared most expanded thyroid clonotypes above 0.001.

Points on this clonotype: Its antigen is unidentified.

Amplification of TCR beta CDR3 regions used RNA as the template. A set of HTBI primers served as the primers for a first-round RT-PCR of the TCR CDR3. TCRdb independently ran MiXCR on the multiplex PCR reads; one entry per CDR3 protein. The table lists 250,000 to 400,000 distinct CDR3 sequences, roughly 15% of them singletons, with roughly 35% in the top ten. The sequence was obtained from a woman aged 40 to 50 with Graves' ophthalmopathy. The sequenced material came from blood.

In nucleotides, the CDR3 is TGTGCCTCAAAAGGCCTCCAGGGTGGCTATGGCTACACCTTC. It encodes CASKGLQGGYGYTF. The chain is built from TRBV19 and TRBJ1-2, with D maybe TRBD1 (5 bases). This CDR3 is 14 amino acids long. Trimming cost V 11 bases and J 4 bases, with 20 bases left between them. CDR1 is LNHDA and CDR2 is SQIVND in the germline V gene (reference sequence).